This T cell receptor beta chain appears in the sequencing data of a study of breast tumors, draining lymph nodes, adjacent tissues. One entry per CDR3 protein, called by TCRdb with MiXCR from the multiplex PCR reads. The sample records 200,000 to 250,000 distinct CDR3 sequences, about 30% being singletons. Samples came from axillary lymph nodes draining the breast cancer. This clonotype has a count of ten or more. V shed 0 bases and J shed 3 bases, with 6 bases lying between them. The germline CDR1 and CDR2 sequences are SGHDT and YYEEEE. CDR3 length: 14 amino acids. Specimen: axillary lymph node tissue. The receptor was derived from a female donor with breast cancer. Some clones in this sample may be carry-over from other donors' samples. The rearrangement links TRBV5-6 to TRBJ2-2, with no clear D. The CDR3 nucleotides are TGTGCCAGCAGCTTGGTGCGGCACACCGGGGAGCTGTTTTTT. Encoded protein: CASSLVRHTGELFF.